This entry describes one T cell receptor beta chain. Its antigen remains unknown. These data come from a study of T-cell reconstitution after alpha-beta-depleted transplantation in children. Unique molecular identifiers featured in how the TCRbeta library was prepared. TCRdb itself ran the PCR reads through MiXCR, one entry per CDR3 protein. The table includes a few hundred thousand distinct CDR3 sequences, roughly 8.2% detected once. Findings and caveats of the study: The authors attributed T-cell counts and diversity one year after transplant mostly to newly produced T cells.

V was clipped by 4 bases and J by 0 bases, with 16 bases between them. Germline-derived CDR1 and CDR2 are LGHDT and YNNKEL (reference sequence). The CDR3 runs 17 residues. This clonotype was sampled from a female patient younger than 10 who had a stem cell transplant for Fanconi anemia, so the T cells may come from the graft donor. The sample in question was peripheral blood, obtained 360 days after TCRalphabeta/CD19-depleted stem cell transplant. The gene calls are TRBV3-1 and TRBJ2-4; possible D gene TRBD1, 6 bases. This CDR3 is CASSLSWGRIAKNIQYF. The CDR3 DNA follows: TGTGCCAGCAGCCTCAGTTGGGGGCGGATAGCCAAAAACATTCAGTACTTC.